The 4 T cell receptor beta chains presented below share a single source sample, sequenced in a study of T cells in Graves' hyperthyroidism and ophthalmopathy. RNA transcripts were the template for amplifying TCR beta CDR3 regions. When the TCR CDR3 underwent first-round RT-PCR, the HTBI primer set was used. TCRdb re-called the multiplex PCR reads with MiXCR, one entry per CDR3 protein. The sample yields some 690,000 distinct CDR3 sequences, 17% seen once. Sequenced sample: blood. These TCRs come from a man between 45 and 60 years old with Graves' hyperthyroidism.

This clonotype was detected many times. The rearrangement uses TRBV6-2 or TRBV6-3 and TRBJ1-5; a weak D match, TRBD1 (6 bases). In germline, CDR1 is MNHEY, CDR2 SVGEGT. This CDR3 comprises 19 residues. V lost 0 bases and J lost 0, with 18 bases in between. The CDR3 coding sequence is TGTGCCAGCAGTTACTCGAAGCGGACAGCTTCTTATAGCAATCAGCCCCAGCATTTT. This gives the protein CASSYSKRTASYSNQPQHF.

The genes are TRBV7-2 and TRBJ2-1; 10 nucleotides agree with TRBD1. The CDR3 loop spans 17 amino acids. The ends lost 4 bases at V and 1 base at J; junction bases unmatched: 7. Germline V lookup: CDR1 SGHTA, CDR2 FQGNSA. The CDR3 reads CASSYPTGGGSYNEQFF. DNA for the CDR3: TGTGCCAGCAGCTACCCGACAGGGGGCGGATCCTACAATGAGCAGTTCTTC.

Many counts were recorded for this clonotype. The V gene is TRBV20-1, the J gene TRBJ2-5; possible D gene TRBD1, 6 bases. CDR1 and CDR2 from the germline V gene are DFQATT and SNEGSKA (reference sequence). The CDR3 has 15 residues. V lost 5 bases and J lost 5, with 21 bases in between. The CDR3 reads CSAGTGFISGETQYF. Written as DNA, the CDR3 is TGCAGTGCTGGAACAGGGTTTATTTCTGGGGAGACCCAGTACTTC.

This clonotype was seen a handful of times. The V call is TRBV27, the J call TRBJ1-4; TRBD1 matches at 8 bases. With V trimmed by 5 bases and J by 0 bases, 5 bases remained unmatched. CDR1 is MNHEY, CDR2 SMNVEV, per germline (reference sequence). This CDR3 is 16 amino acids long. CDR3 in DNA: TGTGCCAGCAGTGCCGGGACAGGAGCAACTAATGAAAAACTGTTTTTT. Its translation: CASSAGTGATNEKLFF.